Listed below are T cell receptor beta chains from one sample, sequenced in a study of T cells in Graves' hyperthyroidism and ophthalmopathy. TCRdb analysed the multiplex PCR reads with MiXCR anew, one entry per CDR3 protein. Of roughly 290,000 distinct CDR3 sequences in the sample, approximately 12% were seen once. Sequencing was done on a sample of blood. These TCRs come from a woman in her 30s with Graves' hyperthyroidism that later progressed to Graves' ophthalmopathy. Both conserved end residues are part of each CDR3. A D gene is named only where the DNA matches it firmly. Size values are once, few and many counts, or a class for expanded clones, and some rows have none.

abundance	j_gene	v_gene	d_gene	CDR3nt	CDR3aa
many	TRBJ2-1	TRBV13	NA	TGTGCCAGCAGCCCCCCTATTGGTGAGCAGTTCTTC	CASSPPIGEQFF
NA	TRBJ2-2	TRBV4-2	NA	TGTGCCAGCAGCCCTGGGGGGATGGAAACCGGGGAGCTGTTTTTT	CASSPGGMETGELFF
NA	TRBJ2-7	TRBV5-6	NA	TGTGCCAGCAGCCCCTTTGACGAGAGCTACGAGCAGTACTTC	CASSPFDESYEQYF
many	TRBJ2-2	TRBV27	NA	TGTGCCAGCAGTTACGGGGTCGGCACCGGGGAGCTGTTTTTT	CASSYGVGTGELFF
many	TRBJ2-1	TRBV7-2	TRBD2	TGTGCCAGCAGCTTAAGTACTAGCGGGAGGGTTCGGCAGTTCTTC	CASSLSTSGRVRQFF
many	TRBJ1-1	TRBV12-3/TRBV12-4	TRBD1	TGTGCCAGCAGTGTGACAGGGCCGGGAGCTTTCTTT	CASSVTGPGAFF
many	TRBJ2-1	TRBV7-9	TRBD2	TGTGCCAGCAGCTCACGCGAAGGGAAGTTACTAGCGGGAAGAAACAATGAGCAGTTCTTC	CASSSREGKLLAGRNNEQFF
few	TRBJ2-3	TRBV4-3	NA	TGCGCCAGCAGCCAAGACGTCGGGTTCGGGGAACGTACAGATACGCAGTATTTT	CASSQDVGFGERTDTQYF
many	TRBJ2-1	TRBV28	NA	TGTGCCAGCAGTTTGAGCGGTTACAATGAGCAGTTCTTC	CASSLSGYNEQFF
many	TRBJ2-7	TRBV12-3/TRBV12-4	NA	TGTGCCAGCAGTTTGTTAGCGTACTCCTACGAGCAGTACTTC	CASSLLAYSYEQYF
many	TRBJ2-5	TRBV6-2/TRBV6-3	TRBD2	TGTGCCAGCAGCGCCACCCCCCTAGCGCGGGAGGAAGAGACCCAGTACTTC	CASSATPLAREEETQYF
NA	TRBJ2-1	TRBV19	NA	TGTGCCAGCCTGGACTACCGACGAGGTGAGCAGTTCTTC	CASLDYRRGEQFF
few	TRBJ1-3	TRBV27	TRBD1	TGTGCCAGCAGTTCGACAGGGCTCCACTCTGGAAACACCATATATTTT	CASSSTGLHSGNTIYF
many	TRBJ2-5	TRBV2	NA	TGTGCCAGCAGCCTCAGGGATTACGAGACCCAGTACTTC	CASSLRDYETQYF
NA	TRBJ2-2	TRBV6-1	NA	TGTGCCAGCACTCGGCGTACCGGGGAGCTGTTTTTT	CASTRRTGELFF
many	TRBJ2-4	TRBV7-9	NA	TGTGCCAGCACCGAACCAGGGGTTGGTAACATTCAGTACTTC	CASTEPGVGNIQYF
many	TRBJ2-3	TRBV6-1	NA	TGTGCCAGCAGGACGGGACCGAGCACAGATACGCAGTATTTT	CASRTGPSTDTQYF
few	TRBJ2-4	TRBV5-1	NA	TGCGCCAGCAGCTTTGGGGAAACGAACATTCAGTACTTC	CASSFGETNIQYF
few	TRBJ2-5	TRBV3-1	NA	TGTGCCAGCAGCCAACTACAGGGAGGTGAGACCCAGTACTTC	CASSQLQGGETQYF
NA	TRBJ1-2	TRBV6-1	NA	TGTGCCAGCACCCCGGCAGGGGTGTTTAGGGGCTACACCTTC	CASTPAGVFRGYTF
many	TRBJ2-1	TRBV6-6	TRBD2	TGTGCCAGCAGTTACGCTGCAGCGGGAGTCGATGAGCAGTTCTTC	CASSYAAAGVDEQFF
few	TRBJ2-7	TRBV5-8	TRBD1	TGTGCCAGCCGAGTCAGGGGGCTCGGCGAGCAGTACTTC	CASRVRGLGEQYF
few	TRBJ1-5	TRBV12-3/TRBV12-4	NA	TGTGCCAGCAGTTTTAGGGACCCCAATCAGCCCCAGCATTTT	CASSFRDPNQPQHF
many	TRBJ2-1	TRBV20-1	NA	TGCAGTGCTAGGCATCCGGGACTCAGAGGTGACAATGAGCAGTTCTTC	CSARHPGLRGDNEQFF
many	TRBJ2-5	TRBV24-1	NA	TGTGCCACCAGTGACCCCGGACAGGCGGGGGAGACCCAGTACTTC	CATSDPGQAGETQYF
NA	TRBJ2-7	TRBV28	NA	TGTGCCAGCAGCTGGACGAGGCTCGAGCAGTACTTC	CASSWTRLEQYF
NA	TRBJ1-2	TRBV19	NA	TGTGCCAGTAGTGGTAAGGGGTACGGCTACACCTTC	CASSGKGYGYTF